These T cell receptor beta chains were read from a single sample in a study of OX40 agonist ivuxolimab in advanced cancers. Clones were sequenced by immunoSEQ multiplex PCR, and TCRdb holds only the in-frame ones, with some missing. The sample consists of tens of thousands of clones, more than 75% of them appearing once. Sequenced here: CD4+ or CD8+ T cells sorted from blood, sampled in a trial of the OX40 agonist ivuxolimab. These TCRs come from an adult with an advanced solid tumor such as melanoma, head and neck, liver or kidney cancer. The CDR3 runs from the conserved cysteine through the conserved F or W. D genes are given only for firm matches. The size field is filled for only some rows; it gives once, few, many or a size class.

j_call	v_call	clone_size	d_call	cdr3_aa	cdr3_nt
TRBJ1-3	TRBV5-5	-	-	CASSLRQASSGNTIYF	TGTGCCAGCAGCTTGAGGCAGGCCTCCTCTGGAAACACCATATATTTT
TRBJ1-2	TRBV18	-	TRBD1	CASSRSGQIYGYTF	TGTGCCAGCTCACGATCGGGACAGATATATGGCTACACCTTC
TRBJ1-5	TRBV5-1	-	-	CASSPGPSDQPQHF	TGCGCCAGCAGCCCCGGACCGTCGGATCAGCCCCAGCATTTT
TRBJ1-3	TRBV28	-	-	CASSPPRTSGNTIYF	TGTGCCAGCAGTCCGCCCCGGACCTCTGGAAACACCATATATTTT
TRBJ2-7	TRBV5-1	-	-	CASSLRRQDEQYF	TGCGCCAGCAGCTTGCGGCGACAGGACGAGCAGTACTTC
TRBJ2-5	TRBV6-5	-	TRBD1	CASSYSRTGVLETQYF	TGTGCCAGCAGTTACTCGAGGACAGGGGTGTTGGAGACCCAGTACTTC
TRBJ1-2	TRBV28	-	-	CASRETTNYGYTF	TGTGCCAGCAGGGAGACTACTAACTATGGCTACACCTTC
TRBJ1-2	TRBV27	-	-	CASSFGVNYGYTF	TGTGCCAGCAGTTTCGGAGTGAACTATGGCTACACCTTC
TRBJ1-4	TRBV4-1	-	-	CASSQVGEFNEKLFF	TGCGCCAGCAGCCAAGTTGGGGAGTTTAATGAAAAACTGTTTTTT
TRBJ2-7	TRBV30	-	-	CAWGETGPSGQYF	TGTGCCTGGGGGGAGACAGGTCCCTCGGGGCAGTACTTC
TRBJ2-2	TRBV5-1	-	-	CASSMTANTGELFF	TGCGCCAGCAGCATGACTGCGAACACCGGGGAGCTGTTTTTT
TRBJ1-6	TRBV6-6	-	TRBD1	CASRGRQGGINSPLHF	TGTGCCAGCAGGGGAAGACAGGGAGGGATAAATTCACCCCTCCACTTT
TRBJ2-7	TRBV6-5	-	-	CASSYSSASSYEQYF	TGTGCCAGCAGTTACTCCAGCGCTAGCTCCTACGAGCAGTACTTC
TRBJ2-1	TRBV12-5	-	TRBD2	CASGSDSLLWSGGPLSIYNEQFF	TGTGCTAGTGGTTCGGACAGTCTCCTGTGGAGCGGGGGGCCCTTAAGTATCTACAATGAGCAGTTCTTC
TRBJ2-3	TRBV7-8	-	-	CASSLESPTDTQYF	TGTGCCAGCAGCTTAGAGTCCCCTACAGATACGCAGTATTTT
TRBJ1-5	TRBV5-1	-	TRBD1	CASSPRDRESQPQHF	TGCGCCAGCAGCCCCCGGGACAGGGAGAGTCAGCCCCAGCATTTT
TRBJ2-7	TRBV5-1	once	TRBD1	CASSLTGQGLYEQYF	TGCGCCAGCAGCTTGACGGGACAGGGGCTCTACGAGCAGTACTTC
TRBJ2-3	TRBV6-6	-	-	CASSYSGDTQYF	TGTGCCAGCAGTTACTCGGGGGATACGCAGTATTTT
TRBJ1-1	TRBV4-1	few	-	CASSYLGGGTEAFF	TGCGCCAGCAGCTACCTAGGGGGTGGCACTGAAGCTTTCTTT
TRBJ2-1	TRBV19	-	-	CASSISRGPYNEQFF	TGTGCCAGTAGTATTTCGAGGGGTCCATACAATGAGCAGTTCTTC
TRBJ1-1	TRBV4-3	-	-	CASSQARGGGEAFF	TGCGCCAGCAGCCAAGCCCGGGGTGGAGGTGAAGCTTTCTTT
TRBJ2-5	TRBV5-4	-	-	CASSWWTVYQETQYF	TGTGCCAGCAGCTGGTGGACAGTCTACCAAGAGACCCAGTACTTC
TRBJ2-2	TRBV11-1	-	-	CASSLQERSGELFF	TGTGCCAGCAGCCTCCAGGAGCGAAGCGGGGAGCTGTTTTTT
TRBJ2-3	TRBV6-6	-	-	CASSYYNTDTQYF	TGTGCCAGCAGTTACTACAACACAGATACGCAGTATTTT
TRBJ2-2	TRBV19	-	TRBD2	CASSENSGTNTGELFF	TGTGCCAGTAGTGAAAATAGCGGGACGAACACCGGGGAGCTGTTTTTT
TRBJ1-3	TRBV9	-	-	CASSVGSGPGNTIYF	TGTGCCAGCAGCGTAGGGTCTGGACCTGGAAACACCATATATTTT
TRBJ1-1	TRBV6-5	-	-	CASSYNRVNTEAFF	TGTGCCAGCAGTTACAACAGGGTGAACACTGAAGCTTTCTTT
TRBJ2-7	TRBV10-2	-	-	CASTDTYEQYF	TGCGCCAGCACCGACACCTACGAGCAGTACTTC
TRBJ2-7	TRBV6-6	-	TRBD2	CASSGRGGGASYEQYF	TGTGCCAGCAGTGGGAGAGGCGGGGGGGCCAGCTACGAGCAGTACTTC
TRBJ2-7	TRBV6-5	-	TRBD2	CASSLAGGRIDEQYF	TGTGCCAGCAGTCTAGCGGGGGGGCGTATTGACGAGCAGTACTTC
TRBJ2-7	TRBV18	-	TRBD2	CASSPVGSRTSGTYEQYF	TGTGCCAGCTCACCAGTGGGAAGTCGAACTAGCGGGACGTACGAGCAGTACTTC
TRBJ2-1	TRBV10-3	once	TRBD2	CAISEPGLAGRRDNEQFF	TGTGCCATCAGTGAGCCGGGACTAGCGGGGCGCCGGGACAATGAGCAGTTCTTC
TRBJ2-1	TRBV27	once	TRBD2	CASSQDVFGLAGDEQFF	TGTGCCAGCAGTCAAGACGTTTTTGGGCTAGCGGGAGATGAGCAGTTCTTC
TRBJ2-1	TRBV11-1	once	-	CASSLVVDSGSYNEQFF	TGTGCCAGCAGCTTAGTTGTGGATTCGGGCTCCTACAATGAGCAGTTCTTC
TRBJ1-2	TRBV6-5	-	-	CASRALGGEYGYTF	TGTGCCAGCAGAGCATTGGGGGGGGAATATGGCTACACCTTC
TRBJ2-7	TRBV5-1	-	TRBD1	CASSPMTGRAYEQYF	TGCGCCAGCAGCCCCATGACAGGGCGGGCGTACGAGCAGTACTTC
TRBJ2-7	TRBV10-3	-	-	CAISDSRSYEQYF	TGTGCCATCAGTGATTCAAGAAGCTACGAGCAGTACTTC
TRBJ1-2	TRBV19	-	-	CASVGANYDGYTF	TGTGCCAGTGTGGGGGCGAACTACGATGGCTACACCTTC
TRBJ2-7	TRBV7-9	-	-	CASSSPDSAYEQYF	TGTGCCAGCAGCTCCCCGGACAGCGCCTACGAGCAGTACTTC
TRBJ1-1	TRBV5-1	-	-	CASSHGQNTEAFF	TGCGCCAGCAGCCACGGACAGAACACTGAAGCTTTCTTT
TRBJ1-2	TRBV28	-	-	CASRQHMYGYTF	TGTGCCAGCAGGCAGCATATGTATGGCTACACCTTC
TRBJ2-7	TRBV4-1	-	-	CASSQEAPAGRSLQYF	TGCGCCAGCAGCCAAGAGGCGCCGGCAGGGCGGTCGTTACAGTACTTC
TRBJ1-1	TRBV6-5	once	-	CASSYNGMNTEAFF	TGTGCCAGCAGTTACAATGGGATGAACACTGAAGCTTTCTTT
TRBJ2-6	TRBV19	-	-	CASSTTGSGANVLTF	TGTGCCAGTAGTACCACAGGGTCTGGGGCCAACGTCCTGACTTTC
TRBJ2-7	TRBV5-1	-	TRBD2	CASSPTSGSRYEQYF	TGCGCCAGCAGTCCGACTAGCGGGAGCCGCTACGAGCAGTACTTC
TRBJ1-4	TRBV6-6	few	TRBD1	CASSYGDRGGKLFF	TGTGCCAGCAGTTACGGGGACAGAGGGGGAAAACTGTTTTTT
TRBJ2-2	TRBV30	-	TRBD1	CALTGQVTGELFF	TGTGCATTAACGGGACAGGTCACCGGGGAGCTGTTTTTT
TRBJ1-5	TRBV10-3	-	-	CAISEWKDQPQHF	TGTGCCATCAGTGAGTGGAAGGATCAGCCCCAGCATTTT
TRBJ2-5	TRBV11-2	-	-	CASSLGARETQYF	TGTGCCAGCAGCTTAGGGGCACGAGAGACCCAGTACTTC
TRBJ2-1	TRBV5-5	-	TRBD2	CASSSGGTSAYNEQFF	TGTGCCAGCAGCTCCGGCGGGACTAGCGCATACAATGAGCAGTTCTTC
TRBJ2-5	TRBV5-1	-	-	CASSLDPEGTQYF	TGCGCCAGCAGCTTGGACCCCGAGGGGACCCAGTACTTC
TRBJ1-2	TRBV10-3	-	-	CAITDTTVGGYTF	TGTGCCATCACAGACACGACGGTTGGGGGCTACACCTTC
TRBJ1-2	TRBV5-5	-	-	CASSLGRAGTYYGYTF	TGTGCCAGCAGCTTGGGAAGGGCAGGAACGTACTATGGCTACACCTTC